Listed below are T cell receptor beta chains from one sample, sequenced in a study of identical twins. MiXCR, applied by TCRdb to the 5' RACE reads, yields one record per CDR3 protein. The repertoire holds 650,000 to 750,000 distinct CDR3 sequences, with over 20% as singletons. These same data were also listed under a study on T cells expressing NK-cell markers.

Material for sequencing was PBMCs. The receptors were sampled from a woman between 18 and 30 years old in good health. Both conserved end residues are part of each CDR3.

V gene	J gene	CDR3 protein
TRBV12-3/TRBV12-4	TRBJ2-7	CASSLAPVQVHEQYF
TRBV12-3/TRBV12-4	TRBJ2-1	CASSLDGRGYNEQFF
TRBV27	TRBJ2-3	CASSFVGGADTQYF
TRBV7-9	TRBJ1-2	CASIEDYGYTF
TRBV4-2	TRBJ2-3	CASSQPLVGGGTQYF
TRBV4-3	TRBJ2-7	CASSQGTLGATYEQYF
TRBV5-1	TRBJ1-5	CASSPTGNADQPQHF
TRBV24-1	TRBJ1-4	CATPGLFF
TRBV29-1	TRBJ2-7	CSVARTGVYEQYF
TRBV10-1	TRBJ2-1	CASSERPSSYNEQFF
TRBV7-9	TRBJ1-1	CASSLAGGRYTEAFF
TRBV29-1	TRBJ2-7	CSVGETGRNEQYF
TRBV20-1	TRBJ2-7	CSARGVAGYEQYF
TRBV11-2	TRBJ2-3	CASWKADGTDTQYF
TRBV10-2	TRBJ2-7	CASSERTGTGSYEQYF
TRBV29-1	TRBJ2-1	CSVRTSRYNEQFF
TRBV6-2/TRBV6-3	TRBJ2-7	CASSYWRGEQYF
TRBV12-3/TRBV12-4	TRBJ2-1	CASSSTPTAWQFF
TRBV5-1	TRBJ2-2	CASSFPDYASANTGEMFF
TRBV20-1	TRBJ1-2	CSARGGVYGYTF
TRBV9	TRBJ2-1	CASSVTSGGPFTYNEQFF
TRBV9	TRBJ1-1	CASSPRGVGNTEAFF
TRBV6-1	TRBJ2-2	CASSTAGTGLVPTGELFF
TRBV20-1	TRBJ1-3	CSVAGRASGNTIYF
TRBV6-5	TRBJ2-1	CASSYSGLAGAYEQFF
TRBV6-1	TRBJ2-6	CASSDVSSGANVLTF
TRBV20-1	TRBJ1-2	CSARDRPLPKDGYTF
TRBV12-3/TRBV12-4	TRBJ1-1	CASSLGTHKTNTEAFF
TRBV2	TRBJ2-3	CASSEGYSGDADTQYF
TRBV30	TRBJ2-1	CAWSVLAGSNEQFF
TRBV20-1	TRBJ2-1	CSARVAVEQFF
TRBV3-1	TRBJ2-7	CASSQYVGGGYEQYF
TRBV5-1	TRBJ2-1	CASSLAASGSGNEQFF
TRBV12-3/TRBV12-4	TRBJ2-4	CASSPAERGEKNIQYF
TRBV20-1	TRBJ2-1	CSARAPGTSVSPEFF
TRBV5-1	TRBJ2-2	CASSGQTNTGELFF
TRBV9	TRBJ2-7	CASSVAQSYEQYF
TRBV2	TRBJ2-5	CASKSRTSGETQYF